A single sample gave rise to the 19 T cell receptor beta chains below, sequenced in a study of shared clonotypes between healthy human individuals. The method was immunoSEQ multiplex PCR; TCRdb's version includes in-frame clones alone and lacks a portion of them. The sample lists more than 2,000,000 clones, around 94% occurring once. The material sequenced was naive CD4+ T cells sorted from blood. As to subset: CD45RA+ positively selected. These receptor sequences come from a man aged 18 to 29 in good health.

This sequence joins TRBV18 and TRBJ2-7; 8 bases fit TRBD1. V lost 8 bases to trimming and J lost 3 bases; unmatched junction nucleotides: 6. CDR1 is KGHSH and CDR2 is LQKENI in the germline V gene. The CDR3 totals 13 residues. The CDR3 nucleotides read TGTGCCAGCACTGCGGACAGGGTCTACGAGCAGTACTTC. Protein: CASTADRVYEQYF.

The CDR3 sequence: CASSLQGLGGYTF. In nucleotides, the CDR3 is TGTGCCAGCAGCTTACAGGGGCTGGGTGGCTACACCTTC. V and J are TRBV7-3 and TRBJ1-2; tentatively, D is TRBD1 (6 bases). The CDR3 extends over 13 amino acids. V shed 2 bases and J shed 7 bases, with 11 bases lying between them. Germline V gene lookup returns CDR1 SGHTA and CDR2 FQGTGA.

The chain couples TRBV21-1 to TRBJ2-6; TRBD1 reflects the table's D call only, with no check against the DNA. TRBV21-1 is a known pseudogene. CDR3 length equals 17 residues. CDR3 bases: TGTGCCAGCAGCGTCTGCAGTGTTTTGCCCGGGGCCAACGTCCTGACTTTC. Protein: CASSVCSVLPGANVLTF.

The chain recombines TRBV19 with TRBJ1-2, with D possibly matching TRBD1 (5 bases). Between the trimmed V and J ends, which lost 8 bases and 6 bases, there was a span of 13 bases. CDR1 and CDR2 from the germline V gene are LNHDA and SQIVND (reference sequence). The CDR3 length is 12 residues. Here the CDR3 DNA reads TGTGCCAGTGATGACAGACCACATGGCTACACCTTC. The encoded protein is CASDDRPHGYTF.

This chain connects TRBV6-5 to TRBJ1-4; a possible D gene is TRBD1 (5 bases). Trimming stripped 6 bases from V and 10 bases from J, with 12 bases between. The CDR3 extends over 12 amino acids. From germline, CDR1 is MNHEY and CDR2 SVGAGI. DNA of the CDR3: TGTGCCAGCAGCACGACTCAGGGAAAACTGTTTTTT. It specifies CASSTTQGKLFF.

This chain uses TRBV5-1 with TRBJ2-2; TRBD2 matches at 10 bases. CDR1 SGHRS and CDR2 YFSETQ come from the germline V gene. Unmatched junction bases numbered 6, after V lost 1 base and J lost 0 bases. This CDR3 is built from 18 residues. As DNA, the CDR3 is TGCGCCAGCAGCTTGCGCCAGCGGGGGGGCCCGAACACCGGGGAGCTGTTTTTT. Amino acid sequence: CASSLRQRGGPNTGELFF.

The chain joins TRBV14 to TRBJ2-4, with D uncertain. V was trimmed by 4 bases and J by 11 bases, leaving 18 bases between them. Per germline, CDR1 SGHDN and CDR2 FVKESK. The CDR3 extends over 14 amino acids. The CDR3 region is CASSPNTDGPFQYF. The CDR3 region has the DNA TGTGCCAGCAGCCCGAATACGGACGGACCCTTTCAGTACTTC.

This chain connects TRBV7-9 to TRBJ2-7, with D perhaps matching TRBD1 or TRBD2 (6 bases each). Germline V gene lookup returns CDR1 SEHNR and CDR2 FQNEAQ (reference sequence). V was cut by 4 bases and J by 3 bases, with 16 bases left in between. The CDR3 is 15 residues long. Here the CDR3 reads CASSSPDGGHYEQYF. Here the CDR3 DNA reads TGTGCCAGCAGCTCTCCCGACGGGGGACACTACGAGCAGTACTTC. Drawing the rest from reference TRBV7-9 and TRBJ2-7, the complete variable domain is DTGVSQNPRHKITKRGQNVTFRCDPISEHNRLYWYRQTLGQGPEFLTYFQNEAQLEKSRLLSDRFSAERPKGSFSTLEIQRTEQGDSAMYLCASSSPDGGHYEQYFGPGTRLTVT.

This chain joins TRBV5-1 and TRBJ1-2; D might be TRBD1 (6 bases). Germline V gene sequence: CDR1 SGHRS, CDR2 YFSETQ. V was cut by 4 bases and J by 8 bases, with 12 bases left in between. The CDR3 extends over 12 amino acids. CDR3 protein: CASSPNREGYTF. The DNA of the CDR3 is TGCGCCAGCAGCCCCAACAGGGAAGGCTACACCTTC.

This chain links TRBV4-1 with TRBJ1-5; D might be TRBD1 (6 bases). The ends were cut back, 0 bases at V and 0 bases at J, with 12 bases in the middle. The germline V gene encodes CDR1 MGHRA and CDR2 YSYEKL. The CDR3 consists of 17 residues. The CDR3 sequence: CASSQEGGGVSNQPQHF. The CDR3 DNA reads as TGCGCCAGCAGCCAAGAAGGTGGGGGCGTTAGCAATCAGCCCCAGCATTTT.

This chain connects TRBV18 to TRBJ2-1; 9 bases line up with TRBD2. Germline lookup yields CDR1 KGHSH and CDR2 LQKENI. The trim removed 3 bases at V and 2 bases at J, leaving 2 bases unmatched. CDR3 length equals 15 residues. The CDR3 DNA reads as TGTGCCAGCTCACCTATAGCGGGGGCCTACAATGAGCAGTTCTTC. Protein sequence: CASSPIAGAYNEQFF.

V and J are TRBV11-2 and TRBJ2-1; 9 bases fit TRBD2. Per germline, CDR1 SGHAT and CDR2 FQNNGV. CDR3 length: 16 residues. Trimming took 4 bases from V and 5 from J; bases not matched to a gene: 9. CDR3 protein: CASSSPQTSGNNEQFF. CDR3 bases: TGTGCCAGCAGCTCCCCCCAGACTAGCGGAAACAATGAGCAGTTCTTC.

This chain joins TRBV5-1 and TRBJ2-5; possibly TRBD2 for D (6 bases). Deletions cut 4 bases from V and 5 bases from J, with 18 bases between. The CDR3 is 15 amino acids. Germline values: CDR1 SGHRS, CDR2 YFSETQ. CDR3 protein: CASSPRGYGGETQYF. In DNA form, the CDR3 reads TGCGCCAGCAGCCCGCGAGGCTATGGGGGGGAGACCCAGTACTTC. The variable domain in full, completed from reference TRBV5-1 and TRBJ2-5, reads KAGVTQTPRYLIKTRGQQVTLSCSPISGHRSVSWYQQTPGQGLQFLFEYFSETQRNKGNFPGRFSGRQFSNSRSEMNVSTLELGDSALYLCASSPRGYGGETQYFGPGTRLLVL.

In its sample, this clone was seen once. V usage is TRBV5-1 and J usage is TRBJ1-1, with D perhaps TRBD1 (6 bases). CDR3 length equals 15 residues. Germline loops: CDR1 SGHRS, CDR2 YFSETQ. V lost 4 bases to trimming and J lost 3 bases, with 16 bases between them. CDR3 loop: CASSQGQKGDTEAFF. The CDR3 DNA reads as TGCGCCAGCAGCCAAGGACAGAAAGGAGACACTGAAGCTTTCTTT.

The V gene is TRBV30, the J gene TRBJ1-2, with D perhaps TRBD1 (5 bases). This CDR3 is 12 amino acids long. The germline V gene has CDR1 GTSNPN and CDR2 SVGIG (reference sequence). The CDR3 coding sequence is TGTGGACTCCGTCGGTTGGCAGGGGGCTACACCTTC. This sequence encodes CGLRRLAGGYTF.

The chain has TRBV7-9 and TRBJ2-5; possible D gene TRBD2, 6 bases. Germline lookup yields CDR1 SEHNR and CDR2 FQNEAQ (reference sequence). V shed 5 bases and J shed 3 bases, with 16 bases lying between them. The CDR3 extends over 15 amino acids. The CDR3 DNA reads TGTGCCAGCAGCACCCGCGGGTGGGAGGAAGAGACCCAGTACTTC. Amino acids: CASSTRGWEEETQYF.

The chain couples TRBV28 to TRBJ2-7; TRBD2 agrees at 7 bases. CDR1 is MDHEN, CDR2 SYDVKM, per germline. The CDR3 spans 17 residues. J gave up 0 bases and V 5 bases, and 13 bases lay outside the gene matches. In DNA form, the CDR3 reads TGTGCCAGCAGTACCCTTAGTACGAGCGGGACCTCCTACGAGCAGTACTTC. Its translation: CASSTLSTSGTSYEQYF.

This chain joins TRBV11-2 and TRBJ2-5; the match to TRBD1 covers 8 bases. CDR1 SGHAT and CDR2 FQNNGV come from the germline V gene. The CDR3 is 14 amino acids. With V trimmed by 5 bases and J by 2 bases, 4 bases remained unmatched. CDR3 sequence reads: CASSKTGGQETQYF. The CDR3 bases are TGTGCCAGCAGCAAAACAGGGGGTCAAGAGACCCAGTACTTC.

V gene TRBV5-6 combines with J gene TRBJ2-6, with unresolved D. The CDR3 spans 14 residues. Trimming cost V 7 bases and J 2 bases, with 10 bases left between them. The germline V gene has CDR1 SGHDT and CDR2 YYEEEE. CDR3 sequence: CASRPYPGANVLTF. In DNA, the CDR3 is TGTGCCAGCCGCCCCTACCCTGGGGCCAACGTCCTGACTTTC.